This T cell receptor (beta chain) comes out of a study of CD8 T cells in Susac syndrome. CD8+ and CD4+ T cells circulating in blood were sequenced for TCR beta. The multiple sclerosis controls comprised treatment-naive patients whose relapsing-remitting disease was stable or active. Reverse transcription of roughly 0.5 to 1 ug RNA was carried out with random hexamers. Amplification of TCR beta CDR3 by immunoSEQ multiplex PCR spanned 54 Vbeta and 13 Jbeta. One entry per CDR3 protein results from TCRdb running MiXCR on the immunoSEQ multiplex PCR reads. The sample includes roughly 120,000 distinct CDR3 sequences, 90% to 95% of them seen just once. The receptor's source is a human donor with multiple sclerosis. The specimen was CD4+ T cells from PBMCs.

CDR3 in DNA: TGTGCCAGCACCCTGGACAGACCCCCAGCTTTCTTT. Translating gives CASTLDRPPAFF. The V gene is TRBV6-6, the J gene TRBJ1-1, with a possible D match to TRBD1 (6 bases). Germline V lookup: CDR1 MNHNY, CDR2 SVGAGI (reference sequence). Trimming pared 7 bases from V and 10 bases from J, leaving 16 bases between. The CDR3 totals 12 residues.